This TCR beta chain derives from a study of T cell responses to AZD1222 COVID-19 vaccine. Study-level points and caveats: A reported finding is that nearly half of spike-specific TCRs target unmutated variant regions. Two AZD1222 doses significantly raised spike-specific TCR breadth and depth over controls. Sampled repertoires all dated from after the peak T cell response.

Produced via immunoSEQ multiplex PCR; TCRdb's table is partial and in-frame only. The data contain roughly 150,000 clones, 91% of them singletons. Notes on this clone: Its antigen is currently unknown.

The sequence was obtained from an adult in good health. Sequences were derived from peripheral blood, sampled on day 0 of AZD1222 vaccination.

The CDR3 loop reads CAISEGQGDSPLHF. The CDR3 DNA is TGTGCCATCAGTGAGGGACAGGGGGATTCACCCCTCCACTTT. The V gene is TRBV10-3, the J gene TRBJ1-6; 10 nucleotides align to TRBD1. Germline V lookup: CDR1 ENHRY, CDR2 SYGVKD. Trimming took 2 bases from V and 8 from J; bases not matched to a gene: 0. The CDR3 runs to 14 residues.